The clone carrying this T cell receptor (beta chain) was detected a few times. Its antigen is unknown. These data originate in a study of T cell repertoires in cytomegalovirus infection. Study context: Public TCR beta signatures marked donors with CMV infection and the matching HLA.

Study-wide points: Identification of carriers of CMV plus the relevant HLA was achieved through cumulative public TCR beta family frequency. Dominant in the ex vivo response were TCR beta clonotypes restricted by HLA-C and specific for CMV.

CDR1 and CDR2 (germline): SEHNR, FQNEAQ (reference sequence). The CDR3 length is 15 residues. Trimming took off 5 bases at V and 4 bases at J, with 17 bases between the two ends. Each CDR3 protein gets one entry after TCRdb re-called the reads with MiXCR. This table holds a few hundred thousand distinct CDR3 sequences, around 15% found once. Sequenced input: PBMCs. This chain joins TRBV7-9 and TRBJ1-2; the D gene is possibly TRBD1 (6 bases). The TCR was taken from a human donor in good health (CMV status not recorded). Some clones in this sample may be carry-over from other donors' samples. CDR3 residues: CASSPGGHGPYGYTF. CDR3 DNA sequence: TGTGCCAGCAGCCCGGGGGGACACGGCCCCTATGGCTACACCTTC.